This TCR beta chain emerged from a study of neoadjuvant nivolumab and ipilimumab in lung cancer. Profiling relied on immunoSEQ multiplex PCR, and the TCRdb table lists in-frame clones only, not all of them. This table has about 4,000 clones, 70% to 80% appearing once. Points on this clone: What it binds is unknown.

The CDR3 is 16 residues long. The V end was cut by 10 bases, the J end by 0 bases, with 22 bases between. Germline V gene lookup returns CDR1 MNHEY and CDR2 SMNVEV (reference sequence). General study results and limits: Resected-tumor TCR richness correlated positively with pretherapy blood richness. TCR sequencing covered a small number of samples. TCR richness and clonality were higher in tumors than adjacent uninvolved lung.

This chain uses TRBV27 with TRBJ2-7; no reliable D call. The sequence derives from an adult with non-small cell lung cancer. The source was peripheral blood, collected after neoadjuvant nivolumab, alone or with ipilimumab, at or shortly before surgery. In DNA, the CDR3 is TGTGCCACCGGGCACCGGACGGTTCCTAACTCCTACGAGCAGTACTTC. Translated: CATGHRTVPNSYEQYF.